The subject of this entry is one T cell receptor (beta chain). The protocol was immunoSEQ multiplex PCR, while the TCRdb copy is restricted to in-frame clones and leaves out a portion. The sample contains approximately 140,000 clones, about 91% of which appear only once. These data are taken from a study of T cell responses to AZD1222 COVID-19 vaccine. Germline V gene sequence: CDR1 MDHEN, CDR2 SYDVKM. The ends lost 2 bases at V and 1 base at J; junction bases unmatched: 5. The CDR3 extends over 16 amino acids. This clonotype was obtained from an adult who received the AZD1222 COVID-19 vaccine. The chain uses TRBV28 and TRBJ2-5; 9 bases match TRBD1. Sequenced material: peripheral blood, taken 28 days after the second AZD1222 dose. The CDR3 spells CASSLVGTGFQETQYF. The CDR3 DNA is TGTGCCAGCAGTTTAGTCGGGACAGGGTTCCAAGAGACCCAGTACTTC.